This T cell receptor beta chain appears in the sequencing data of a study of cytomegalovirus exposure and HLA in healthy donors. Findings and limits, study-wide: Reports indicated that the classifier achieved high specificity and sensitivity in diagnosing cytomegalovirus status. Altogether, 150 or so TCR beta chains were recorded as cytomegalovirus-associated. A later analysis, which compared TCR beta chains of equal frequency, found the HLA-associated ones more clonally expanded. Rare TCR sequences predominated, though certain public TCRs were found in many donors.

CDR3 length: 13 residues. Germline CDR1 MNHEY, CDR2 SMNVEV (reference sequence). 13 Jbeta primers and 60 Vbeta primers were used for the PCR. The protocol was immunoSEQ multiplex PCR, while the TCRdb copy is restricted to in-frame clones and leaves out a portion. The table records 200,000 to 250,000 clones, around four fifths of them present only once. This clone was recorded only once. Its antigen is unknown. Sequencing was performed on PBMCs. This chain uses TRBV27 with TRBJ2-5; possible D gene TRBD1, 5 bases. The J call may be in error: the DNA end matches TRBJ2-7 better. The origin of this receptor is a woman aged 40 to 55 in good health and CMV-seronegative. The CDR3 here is CASSLLDTYEQYF. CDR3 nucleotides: TGTGCCAGCAGTTTACTGGACACCTACGAGCAGTACTTC.